This T cell receptor beta chain was sequenced during a study of blood T cell repertoires in COVID-19. This CDR3 contains 16 residues. The germline V gene encodes CDR1 KGHDR and CDR2 SFDVKD. Germline trimming cut 4 bases from V and 5 bases from J; bases unmatched to any gene: 7. As handled by the study authors: The authors estimated nucleated cell counts from reference gene primer amplification. Sequencing was performed with immunoSEQ multiplex PCR; in TCRdb, only in-frame clones are kept and a portion is missing. V, J and clone size are those of that table, while D and trimming were read from the DNA. The data show some 99,000 clones, with 70% to 90% seen just once and 4% to 5.5% held by the top ten.

Sample: peripheral blood. The rearrangement links TRBV24-1 to TRBJ2-2, with 9 positions matching TRBD1. The source is a man aged 65 to 79 with acute or convalescent COVID-19. The CDR3 is CATSDPGQGGTGELFF. The CDR3 region has the DNA TGTGCCACCAGTGACCCGGGACAGGGCGGGACCGGGGAGCTGTTTTTT.